This entry describes one T cell receptor beta chain. Antigen: not known. The CDR3 sequence is 15 residues long. Germline assignment: CDR1 SGHDT and CDR2 YYEEEE. V gave up 5 bases and J gave up 4 bases, with 18 bases separating them. This specimen comes from a study of tumor-infiltrating lymphocytes in primary liver carcinoma. Whole-study context: Donors underwent surgery for histopathologically diagnosed primary liver carcinoma. Sample counts of productive TCRbeta reads spanned roughly 3.5 to 8 million; these counts were similar across tissue types.

General study findings and limits: Bulk unsorted material prevented CD4+ and CD8+ repertoire comparison. When set against blood, tumors had a significantly higher top-250-clone fraction (p = 0.039).

Both blood RNA, taken from unsorted whole blood, and germline DNA were extracted. TCR beta cDNA was prepared out of around 460 ng total RNA by means of a constant-region primer. Generation of the TCR beta libraries relied on three nested multiplex PCR rounds using slightly modified ARM-PCR. Amplification in the first two PCR rounds was performed using TRBV1-TRBV30 forward primers and a C-beta reverse primer for approximately 10 cycles each. TCRdb reprocessed the multiplex PCR reads via MiXCR and lists one record per CDR3 protein. The sample yields fewer than 350,000 distinct CDR3 sequences, 65% seen once.

The material sequenced was peripheral blood. The receptor comes from a man aged 35 to 55 with primary liver carcinoma and hepatitis B virus infection. The rearrangement joins TRBV5-6 to TRBJ2-5; tentatively, D is TRBD2 (6 bases). The CDR3 is CASSTSSVGGETQYF. The CDR3 region has the DNA TGTGCCAGCAGTACATCCTCGGTGGGGGGAGAGACCCAGTACTTC.